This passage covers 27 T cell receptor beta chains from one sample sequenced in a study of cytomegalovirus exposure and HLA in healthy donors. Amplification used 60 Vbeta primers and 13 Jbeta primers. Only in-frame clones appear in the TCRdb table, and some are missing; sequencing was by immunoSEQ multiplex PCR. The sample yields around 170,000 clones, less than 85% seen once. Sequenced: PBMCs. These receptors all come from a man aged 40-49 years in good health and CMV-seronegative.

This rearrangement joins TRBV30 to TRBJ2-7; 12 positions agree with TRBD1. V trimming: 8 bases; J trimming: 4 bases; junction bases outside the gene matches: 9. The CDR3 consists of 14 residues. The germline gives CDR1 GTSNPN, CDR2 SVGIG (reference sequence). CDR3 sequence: CAGGDRGRRYEQYF. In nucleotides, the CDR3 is TGTGCCGGTGGGGACAGGGGGCGACGTTACGAGCAGTACTTC.

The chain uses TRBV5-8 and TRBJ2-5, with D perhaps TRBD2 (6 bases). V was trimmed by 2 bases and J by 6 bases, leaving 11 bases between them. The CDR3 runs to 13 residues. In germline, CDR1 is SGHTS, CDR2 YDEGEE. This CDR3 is CASSFGGWKTQYF. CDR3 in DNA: TGTGCCAGCAGCTTTGGGGGGTGGAAGACCCAGTACTTC.

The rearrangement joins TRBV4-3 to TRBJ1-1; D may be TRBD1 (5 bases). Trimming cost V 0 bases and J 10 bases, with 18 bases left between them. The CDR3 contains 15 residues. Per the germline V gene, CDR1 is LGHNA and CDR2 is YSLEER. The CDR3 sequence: CASSQDRAGRLRAFF. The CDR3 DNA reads TGCGCCAGCAGCCAAGATCGCGCAGGGCGGCTTCGAGCTTTCTTT.

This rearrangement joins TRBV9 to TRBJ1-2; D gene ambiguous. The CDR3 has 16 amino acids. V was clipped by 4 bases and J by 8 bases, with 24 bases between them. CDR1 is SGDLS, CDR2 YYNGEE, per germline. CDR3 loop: CASSPTRSEYTRGYTF. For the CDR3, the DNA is TGTGCCAGCAGCCCCACCCGGTCCGAATATACTCGGGGCTACACCTTC.

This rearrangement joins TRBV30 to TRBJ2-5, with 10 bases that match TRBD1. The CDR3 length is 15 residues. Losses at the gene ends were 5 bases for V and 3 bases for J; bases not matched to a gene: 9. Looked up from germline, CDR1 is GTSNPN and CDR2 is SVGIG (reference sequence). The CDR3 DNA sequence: TGTGCCTGGGGAGGGGGACAGGGGATCAAAGAGACCCAGTACTTC. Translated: CAWGGGQGIKETQYF.

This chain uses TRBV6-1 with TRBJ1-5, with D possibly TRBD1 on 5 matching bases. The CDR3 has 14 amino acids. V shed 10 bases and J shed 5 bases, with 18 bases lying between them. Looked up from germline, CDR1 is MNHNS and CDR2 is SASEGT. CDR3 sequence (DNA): TGTGCCACCTACATGGGGGGTAGGTATCAGCCCCAGCATTTT. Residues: CATYMGGRYQPQHF.

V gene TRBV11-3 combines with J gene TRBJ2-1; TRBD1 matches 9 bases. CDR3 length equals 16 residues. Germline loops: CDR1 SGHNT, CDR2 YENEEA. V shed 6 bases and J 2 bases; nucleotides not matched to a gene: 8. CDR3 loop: CASRSTGTGTYNEQFF. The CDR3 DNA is TGTGCCAGCAGATCGACCGGGACAGGGACCTACAATGAGCAGTTCTTC.

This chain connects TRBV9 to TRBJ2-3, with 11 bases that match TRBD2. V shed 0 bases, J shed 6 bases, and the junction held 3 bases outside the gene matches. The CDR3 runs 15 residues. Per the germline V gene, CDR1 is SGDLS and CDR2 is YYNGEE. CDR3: CASSVDPSGGDTQYF. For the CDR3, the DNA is TGTGCCAGCAGCGTAGACCCTAGCGGGGGGGATACGCAGTATTTT.

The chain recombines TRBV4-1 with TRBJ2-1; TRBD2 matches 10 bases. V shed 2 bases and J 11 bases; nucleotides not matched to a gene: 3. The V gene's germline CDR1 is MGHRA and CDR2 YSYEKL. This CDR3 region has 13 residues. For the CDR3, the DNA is TGCGCCAGCAGCCAAACTAGCGGGGAAAAGCAGTTCTTC. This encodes CASSQTSGEKQFF.

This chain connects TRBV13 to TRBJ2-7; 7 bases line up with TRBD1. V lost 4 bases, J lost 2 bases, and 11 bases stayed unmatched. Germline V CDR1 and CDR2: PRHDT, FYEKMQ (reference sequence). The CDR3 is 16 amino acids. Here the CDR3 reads CASSSTYRQGPYEQYF. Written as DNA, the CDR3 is TGTGCCAGCAGCTCCACCTACCGACAGGGCCCCTACGAGCAGTACTTC.

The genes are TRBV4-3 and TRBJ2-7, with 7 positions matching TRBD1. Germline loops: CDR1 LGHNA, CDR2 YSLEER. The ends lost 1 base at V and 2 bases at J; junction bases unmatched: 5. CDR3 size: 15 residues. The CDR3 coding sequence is TGCGCCAGCAGCCAAGTGGCGCAGGGGGCCTACGAGCAGTACTTC. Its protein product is CASSQVAQGAYEQYF.

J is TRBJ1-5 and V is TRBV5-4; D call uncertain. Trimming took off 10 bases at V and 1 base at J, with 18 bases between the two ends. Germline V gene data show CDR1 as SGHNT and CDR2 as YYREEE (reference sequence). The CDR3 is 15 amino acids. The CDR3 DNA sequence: TGTGCCCTACGCCAGAAAGGAGGGAGCAATCAGCCCCAGCATTTT. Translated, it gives CALRQKGGSNQPQHF.

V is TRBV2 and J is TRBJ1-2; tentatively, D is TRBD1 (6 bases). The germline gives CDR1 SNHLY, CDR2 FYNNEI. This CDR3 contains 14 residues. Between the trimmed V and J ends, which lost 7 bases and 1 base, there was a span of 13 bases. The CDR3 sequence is CASNFDRNNYGYTF. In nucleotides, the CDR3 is TGTGCCAGCAATTTCGACAGGAATAACTATGGCTACACCTTC.

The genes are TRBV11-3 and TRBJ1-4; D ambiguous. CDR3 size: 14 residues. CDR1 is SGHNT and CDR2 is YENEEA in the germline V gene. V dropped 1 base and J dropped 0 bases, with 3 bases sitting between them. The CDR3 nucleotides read TGTGCCAGCAGCTTAGTCGCAACTAATGAAAAACTGTTTTTT. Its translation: CASSLVATNEKLFF.

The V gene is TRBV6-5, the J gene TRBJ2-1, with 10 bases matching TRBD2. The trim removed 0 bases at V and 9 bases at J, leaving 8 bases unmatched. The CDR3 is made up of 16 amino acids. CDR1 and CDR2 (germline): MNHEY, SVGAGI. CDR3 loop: CASSYSASGSRSEQFF. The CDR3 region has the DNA TGTGCCAGCAGTTACTCTGCTAGCGGGAGCAGGAGTGAGCAGTTCTTC.

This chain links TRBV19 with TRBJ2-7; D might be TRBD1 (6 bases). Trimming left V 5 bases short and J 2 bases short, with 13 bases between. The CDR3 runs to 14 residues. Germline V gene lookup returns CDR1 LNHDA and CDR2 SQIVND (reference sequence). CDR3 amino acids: CASSLRTAAYEQYF. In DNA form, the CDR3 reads TGTGCCAGTAGTTTAAGGACAGCAGCCTACGAGCAGTACTTC.

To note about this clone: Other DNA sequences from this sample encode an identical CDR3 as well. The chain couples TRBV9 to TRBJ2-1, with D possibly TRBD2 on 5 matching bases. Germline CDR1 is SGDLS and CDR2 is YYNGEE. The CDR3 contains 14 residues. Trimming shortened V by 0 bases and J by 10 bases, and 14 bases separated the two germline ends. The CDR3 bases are TGTGCCAGCAGCGTAGGGCTAGCAGTCGGGGAGCAGTTCTTC. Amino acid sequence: CASSVGLAVGEQFF.

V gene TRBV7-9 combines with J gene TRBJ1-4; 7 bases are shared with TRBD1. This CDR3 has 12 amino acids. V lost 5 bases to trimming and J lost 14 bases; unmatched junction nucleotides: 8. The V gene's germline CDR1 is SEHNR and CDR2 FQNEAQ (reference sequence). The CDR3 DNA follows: TGTGCCAGCAGCGGCGAGACAGGGACTCTGTTTTTT. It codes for CASSGETGTLFF.

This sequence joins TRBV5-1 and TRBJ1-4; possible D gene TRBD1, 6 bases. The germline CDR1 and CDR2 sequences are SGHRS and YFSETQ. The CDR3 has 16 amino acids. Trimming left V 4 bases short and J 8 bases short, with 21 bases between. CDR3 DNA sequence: TGCGCCAGCAGCGAGAGTAACAGGGTAGGAGCCGAAAAACTGTTTTTT. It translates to CASSESNRVGAEKLFF.

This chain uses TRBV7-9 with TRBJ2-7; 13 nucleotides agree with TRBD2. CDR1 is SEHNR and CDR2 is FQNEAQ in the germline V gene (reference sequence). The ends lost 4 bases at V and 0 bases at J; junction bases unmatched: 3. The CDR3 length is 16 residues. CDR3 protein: CASSYWTSGSSYEQYF. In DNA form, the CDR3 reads TGTGCCAGCAGCTATTGGACTAGCGGGAGCTCCTACGAGCAGTACTTC.

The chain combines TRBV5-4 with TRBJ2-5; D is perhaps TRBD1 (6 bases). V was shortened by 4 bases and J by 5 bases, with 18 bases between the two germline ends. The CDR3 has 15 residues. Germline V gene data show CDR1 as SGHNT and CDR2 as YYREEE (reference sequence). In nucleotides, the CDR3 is TGTGCCAGCAGCAAGACCACAGGGACCGGGGAGACCCAGTACTTC. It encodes CASSKTTGTGETQYF.

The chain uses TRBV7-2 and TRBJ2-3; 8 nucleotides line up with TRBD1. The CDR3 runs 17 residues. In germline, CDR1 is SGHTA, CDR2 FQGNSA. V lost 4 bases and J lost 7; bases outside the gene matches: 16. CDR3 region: CASSSIDRGTKGYTQYF. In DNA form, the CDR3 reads TGTGCCAGCAGCTCCATAGACAGGGGCACAAAGGGATATACGCAGTATTTT.

The CDR3 DNA reads as TGTGCCAGCAGCCCCCGGAGGGACTCCTACGAGCAGTACTTC. Amino acids: CASSPRRDSYEQYF. V gene TRBV9 combines with J gene TRBJ2-7; D may be TRBD2 (6 bases). Trimming removed 4 bases at V and 0 bases at J, with 11 bases between. The germline CDR1 and CDR2 sequences are SGDLS and YYNGEE. This CDR3 is 14 amino acids long.

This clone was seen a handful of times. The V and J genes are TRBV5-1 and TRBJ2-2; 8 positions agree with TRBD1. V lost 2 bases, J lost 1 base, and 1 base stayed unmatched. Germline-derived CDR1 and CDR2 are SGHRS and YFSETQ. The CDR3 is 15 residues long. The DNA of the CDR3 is TGCGCCAGCAGCTTCGGGACAGGGAACACCGGGGAGCTGTTTTTT. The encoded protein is CASSFGTGNTGELFF.

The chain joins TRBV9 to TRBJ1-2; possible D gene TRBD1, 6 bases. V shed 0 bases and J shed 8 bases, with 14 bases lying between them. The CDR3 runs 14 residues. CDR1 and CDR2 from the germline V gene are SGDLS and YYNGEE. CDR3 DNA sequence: TGTGCCAGCAGCGTAGACAGGGCAAGACACGGCTACACCTTC. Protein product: CASSVDRARHGYTF.

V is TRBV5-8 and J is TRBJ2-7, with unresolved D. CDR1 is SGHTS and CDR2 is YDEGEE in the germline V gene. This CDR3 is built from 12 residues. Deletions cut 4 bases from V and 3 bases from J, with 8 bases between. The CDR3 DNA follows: TGTGCCAGCAGCCAGACAAGCTACGAGCAGTACTTC. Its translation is CASSQTSYEQYF.

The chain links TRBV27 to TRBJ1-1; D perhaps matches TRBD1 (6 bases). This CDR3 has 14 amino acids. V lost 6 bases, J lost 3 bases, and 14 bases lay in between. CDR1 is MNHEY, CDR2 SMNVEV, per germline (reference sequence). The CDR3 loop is CASSPRGRHTEAFF. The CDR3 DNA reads TGTGCCAGCAGCCCCAGGGGAAGGCACACTGAAGCTTTCTTT.